These 21 T cell receptor beta chains came from one sample sequenced in a study of OX40 agonist ivuxolimab in advanced cancers. The data were produced by immunoSEQ multiplex PCR, yet TCRdb's version contains in-frame clones alone and is incomplete. Among approximately 83,000 clones, approximately 81% were seen once, and the ten largest hold 4.6%. The source material was CD4+ or CD8+ T cells sorted from blood, sampled in a trial of the OX40 agonist ivuxolimab. Every receptor here comes from an adult with an advanced solid tumor such as melanoma, head and neck, liver or kidney cancer.

V and J are TRBV28 and TRBJ1-3; D is unclear. Per the germline V gene, CDR1 is MDHEN and CDR2 is SYDVKM. Deletions cut 3 bases from V and 2 bases from J, with 2 bases between. This CDR3 spans 12 amino acids. Here the CDR3 reads CASSLAGNTIYF. In DNA form, the CDR3 reads TGTGCCAGCAGTTTGGCTGGAAACACCATATATTTT.

This clone appeared once. CDR3 amino acids: CASSLPADNYGYTF. CDR3 coding DNA: TGTGCCAGCAGCTTGCCGGCAGACAACTATGGCTACACCTTC. V usage is TRBV5-4 and J usage is TRBJ1-2; D gene ambiguous. From germline, CDR1 is SGHNT and CDR2 YYREEE (reference sequence). The V end lost 1 base, the J end lost 2 bases, and 9 bases lay between the germline ends. The CDR3 extends over 14 amino acids.

A few counts support this clone. The gene calls are TRBV18 and TRBJ1-1; D is undetermined. V was shortened by 1 base and J by 2 bases, with 5 bases between the two germline ends. Per germline, CDR1 KGHSH and CDR2 LQKENI. The CDR3 loop spans 13 amino acids. Here the CDR3 reads CASSPRINTEAFF. The CDR3 bases are TGTGCCAGCTCACCACGGATAAACACTGAAGCTTTCTTT.

The chain couples TRBV19 to TRBJ1-3, with D possibly TRBD1 on 6 matching bases. Germline lookup yields CDR1 LNHDA and CDR2 SQIVND (reference sequence). This CDR3 contains 17 residues. Trimming took off 4 bases at V and 2 bases at J, with 18 bases between the two ends. The CDR3 DNA reads as TGTGCCAGTAGTACCTTAGGGGGGGTCGACCCTGGAAACACCATATATTTT. Its protein is CASSTLGGVDPGNTIYF. Drawing the rest from reference TRBV19 and TRBJ1-3, the complete variable domain is DGGITQSPKYLFRKEGQNVTLSCEQNLNHDAMYWYRQDPGQGLRLIYYSQIVNDFQKGDIAEGYSVSREKKESFPLTVTSAQKNPTAFYLCASSTLGGVDPGNTIYFGEGSWLTVV.

Here the CDR3 reads CASRFRETNEKLFF. The CDR3 nucleotides read TGCGCCAGCAGATTCAGGGAAACTAATGAAAAACTGTTTTTT. The chain employs TRBV5-1 and TRBJ1-4; possible D gene TRBD1, 5 bases. The CDR3 has 14 residues. CDR1 is SGHRS and CDR2 is YFSETQ in the germline V gene. Trimming took 5 bases from V and 1 from J, leaving 9 bases between them.

Only one count was recorded for this clone. This chain links TRBV5-1 with TRBJ2-7; D gene uncertain. CDR1 is SGHRS and CDR2 is YFSETQ in the germline V gene. This CDR3 comprises 12 residues. V was trimmed by 0 bases and J by 3 bases, leaving 4 bases between them. CDR3 DNA: TGCGCCAGCAGCTTGGGAGGCTACGAGCAGTACTTC. This gives the protein CASSLGGYEQYF.

The chain employs TRBV13 and TRBJ1-1; D unresolved. The CDR3 runs to 15 residues. From germline, CDR1 is PRHDT and CDR2 FYEKMQ (reference sequence). Trimming pared 1 base from V and 0 bases from J, leaving 9 bases between. This chain's CDR3 is CASSLEVGMNTEAFF. CDR3 nucleotide sequence: TGTGCCAGCAGCTTAGAGGTGGGGATGAACACTGAAGCTTTCTTT. Full variable domain (remainder filled in from reference TRBV13 and TRBJ1-1): AAGVIQSPRHLIKEKRETATLKCYPIPRHDTVYWYQQGPGQDPQFLISFYEKMQSDKGSIPDRFSAQQFSDYHSELNMSSLELGDSALYFCASSLEVGMNTEAFFGQGTRLTVV.

The genes are TRBV5-1 and TRBJ1-2; no definite D call. Between the trimmed V and J ends, which lost 1 base and 6 bases, there was a span of 13 bases. Germline CDR1 and CDR2: SGHRS and YFSETQ. CDR3 length equals 14 residues. CDR3 bases: TGCGCCAGCAGCTTGATCTCCGGGTCTGATGGCTACACCTTC. Translated: CASSLISGSDGYTF.

This clone was seen a handful of times. V gene TRBV4-2 combines with J gene TRBJ1-2; D is undetermined. This CDR3 has 14 amino acids. Looked up from germline, CDR1 is LGHNA and CDR2 is YNFKEQ. Trimming took 0 bases from V and 2 from J, leaving 7 bases between them. The CDR3 sequence: CASSQDIGNYGYTF. CDR3 coding DNA: TGTGCCAGCAGCCAAGATATTGGGAACTATGGCTACACCTTC.

The genes are TRBV27 and TRBJ2-5; 11 bases map to TRBD2. Germline V gene data show CDR1 as MNHEY and CDR2 as SMNVEV (reference sequence). The CDR3 loop spans 21 amino acids. Losses at the gene ends were 0 bases for V and 0 bases for J; bases not matched to a gene: 15. In nucleotides, the CDR3 is TGTGCCAGCAGTTTATCGTTTGGGAGATTGAGGACTAGCGGGTACCAAGAGACCCAGTACTTC. Translating gives CASSLSFGRLRTSGYQETQYF.

Only one count was recorded for this clone. The rearrangement joins TRBV19 to TRBJ2-5; D remains ambiguous. Germline V gene lookup returns CDR1 LNHDA and CDR2 SQIVND (reference sequence). Trimming removed 4 bases at V and 5 bases at J, with 14 bases between. The CDR3 extends over 14 amino acids. Here the CDR3 reads CASSNSRARETQYF. CDR3 DNA: TGTGCCAGTAGTAATAGCAGAGCCCGGGAGACCCAGTACTTC.

The rearrangement joins TRBV27 to TRBJ2-7; TRBD2 is a possible D gene (5 bases). CDR3 length equals 14 residues. The germline V and J ends were trimmed by 3 bases and 0 bases, with 9 bases remaining between them. In germline, CDR1 is MNHEY, CDR2 SMNVEV (reference sequence). This chain's CDR3 is CASSLERNSYEQYF. DNA of the CDR3: TGTGCCAGCAGTTTGGAGCGGAACTCCTACGAGCAGTACTTC.

The chain joins TRBV6-5 to TRBJ1-5; D may be TRBD1 (6 bases). V was cut by 7 bases and J by 5 bases, with 15 bases left in between. The germline CDR1 and CDR2 sequences are MNHEY and SVGAGI. This CDR3 spans 14 amino acids. The CDR3 is CASTGDIFYQPQHF. Here the CDR3 DNA reads TGTGCCAGCACCGGGGACATCTTTTATCAGCCCCAGCATTTT.

This clone has just a few counts. The J gene is TRBJ2-4, the V gene TRBV5-1; D call uncertain. There are 14 residues in the CDR3. V lost 5 bases, J lost 3 bases, and 12 bases lay in between. Germline CDR1 is SGHRS and CDR2 is YFSETQ. CDR3 protein: CASSLGRFKNIQYF. In DNA form, the CDR3 reads TGCGCCAGCAGTTTAGGCAGATTCAAAAACATTCAGTACTTC.

The rearrangement joins TRBV18 to TRBJ2-3; the match to TRBD1 covers 8 bases. The junction had 3 bases not matched to a gene; V was cut back by 4 bases and J by 0 bases. CDR1 and CDR2 (germline): KGHSH, LQKENI. CDR3 length: 15 amino acids. CDR3 protein: CASSRTGGSTDTQYF. CDR3 sequence (DNA): TGTGCCAGCTCACGTACAGGGGGAAGCACAGATACGCAGTATTTT.

The CDR3 reads CASSPTTGADTEAFF. The CDR3 region has the DNA TGTGCCAGCAGCCCAACGACAGGCGCCGACACTGAAGCTTTCTTT. The chain links TRBV5-6 to TRBJ1-1, with a weak D call TRBD1 (6 bases). V lost 4 bases, J lost 3 bases, and 16 bases lay in between. Germline CDR1 SGHDT, CDR2 YYEEEE. The CDR3 is made up of 15 amino acids. Full variable domain (missing parts from reference TRBV5-6 and TRBJ1-1): DAGVTQSPTHLIKTRGQQVTLRCSPKSGHDTVSWYQQALGQGPQFIFQYYEEEERQRGNFPDRFSGHQFPNYSSELNVNALLLGDSALYLCASSPTTGADTEAFFGQGTRLTVV.

The chain joins TRBV13 to TRBJ1-2; a weak D match, TRBD1 (6 bases). V lost 7 bases and J lost 4, with 19 bases in between. The CDR3 has 15 amino acids. Germline-derived CDR1 and CDR2 are PRHDT and FYEKMQ (reference sequence). The CDR3 DNA reads as TGTGCCAGCACCTCATTTGGGGCGGGGGCCTATGGCTACACCTTC. Residues: CASTSFGAGAYGYTF.

This chain joins TRBV4-3 and TRBJ2-1; D is perhaps TRBD1 or TRBD2 (6 bases each). V lost 3 bases, J lost 3 bases, and 21 bases lay in between. This CDR3 spans 18 amino acids. From germline, CDR1 is LGHNA and CDR2 YSLEER. The CDR3 DNA follows: TGCGCCAGCAGCCAGGAGGACAGTCGGCGGGAAGACTACAATGAGCAGTTCTTC. Encoded protein: CASSQEDSRREDYNEQFF.

This chain links TRBV30 with TRBJ2-2; unclear D gene. Trimming stripped 3 bases from V and 6 bases from J, with 5 bases between. The CDR3 is 11 residues long. CDR1 is GTSNPN and CDR2 is SVGIG in the germline V gene (reference sequence). The CDR3 nucleotides are TGTGCCTGGAGCCGAGCCGGGGAGCTGTTTTTT. Amino acid sequence: CAWSRAGELFF.

This CDR3 reads CASSSLDRDRSNTGELFF. The CDR3 DNA reads as TGCGCCAGCAGCTCACTAGACCGGGACAGATCGAACACCGGGGAGCTGTTTTTT. The rearrangement joins TRBV5-1 to TRBJ2-2; 7 bases fit TRBD1. After removal of 3 bases from V and 0 bases from J, the junction contained 11 bases not matched to a gene. Germline V gene sequence: CDR1 SGHRS, CDR2 YFSETQ. The CDR3 runs to 18 residues.

The chain is built from TRBV5-1 and TRBJ2-7; D possibly corresponds to TRBD2 (6 bases). Germline V gives CDR1 SGHRS, CDR2 YFSETQ. The V and J ends lost 1 base and 4 bases respectively, with 12 bases between them. This CDR3 has 14 residues. CDR3 in amino acids: CASSLRAGRYEQYF. CDR3 DNA sequence: TGCGCCAGCAGCTTGCGCGCGGGAAGGTACGAGCAGTACTTC.